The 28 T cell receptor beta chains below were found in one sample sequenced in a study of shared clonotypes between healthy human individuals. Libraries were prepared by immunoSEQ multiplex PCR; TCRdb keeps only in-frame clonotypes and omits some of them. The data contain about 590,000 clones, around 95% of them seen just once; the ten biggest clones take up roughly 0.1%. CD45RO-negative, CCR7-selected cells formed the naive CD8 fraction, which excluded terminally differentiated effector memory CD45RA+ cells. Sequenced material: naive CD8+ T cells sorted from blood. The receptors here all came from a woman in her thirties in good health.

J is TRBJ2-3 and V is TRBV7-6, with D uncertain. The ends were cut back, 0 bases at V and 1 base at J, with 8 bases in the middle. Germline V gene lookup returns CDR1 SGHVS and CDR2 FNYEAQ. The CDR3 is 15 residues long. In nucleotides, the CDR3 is TGTGCCAGCAGCTTAGCCCTTGGGGGCACAGATACGCAGTATTTT. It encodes CASSLALGGTDTQYF.

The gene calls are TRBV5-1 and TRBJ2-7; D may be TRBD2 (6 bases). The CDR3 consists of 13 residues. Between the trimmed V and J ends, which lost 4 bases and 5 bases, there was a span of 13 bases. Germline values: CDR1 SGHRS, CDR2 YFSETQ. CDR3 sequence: CASSGHLADEQYF. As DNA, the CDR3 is TGCGCCAGCAGCGGGCATTTAGCGGACGAGCAGTACTTC. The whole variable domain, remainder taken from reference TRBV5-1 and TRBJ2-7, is KAGVTQTPRYLIKTRGQQVTLSCSPISGHRSVSWYQQTPGQGLQFLFEYFSETQRNKGNFPGRFSGRQFSNSRSEMNVSTLELGDSALYLCASSGHLADEQYFGPGTRLTVT.

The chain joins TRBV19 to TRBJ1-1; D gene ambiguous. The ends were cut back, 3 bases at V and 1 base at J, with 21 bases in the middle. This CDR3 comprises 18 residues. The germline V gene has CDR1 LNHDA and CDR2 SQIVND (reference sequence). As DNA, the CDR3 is TGTGCCAGTAGTATTGGTGGGGAAGGGTTCAGACGGAACACTGAAGCTTTCTTT. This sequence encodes CASSIGGEGFRRNTEAFF.

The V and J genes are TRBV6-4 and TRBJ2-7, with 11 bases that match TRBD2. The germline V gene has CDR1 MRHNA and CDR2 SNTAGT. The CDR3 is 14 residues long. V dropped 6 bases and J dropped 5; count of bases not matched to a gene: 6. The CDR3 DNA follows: TGTGCCAGCAGCCCACTAGCGGGAGTAGACGAGCAGTACTTC. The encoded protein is CASSPLAGVDEQYF.

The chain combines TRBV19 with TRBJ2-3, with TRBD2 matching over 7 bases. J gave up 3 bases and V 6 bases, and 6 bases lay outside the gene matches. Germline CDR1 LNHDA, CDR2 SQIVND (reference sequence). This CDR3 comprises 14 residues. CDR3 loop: CASREERETDTQYF. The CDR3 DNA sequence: TGTGCCAGTAGGGAAGAGCGGGAAACAGATACGCAGTATTTT. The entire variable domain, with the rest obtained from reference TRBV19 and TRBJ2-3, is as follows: DGGITQSPKYLFRKEGQNVTLSCEQNLNHDAMYWYRQDPGQGLRLIYYSQIVNDFQKGDIAEGYSVSREKKESFPLTVTSAQKNPTAFYLCASREERETDTQYFGPGTRLTVL.

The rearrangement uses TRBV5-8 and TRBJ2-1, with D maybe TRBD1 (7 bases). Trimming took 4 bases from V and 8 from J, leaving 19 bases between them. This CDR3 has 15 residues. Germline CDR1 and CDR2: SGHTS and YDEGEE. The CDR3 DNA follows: TGTGCCAGCAGCCCCCAGGAGGGGGCGAGGGATGAGCAGTTCTTC. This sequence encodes CASSPQEGARDEQFF.

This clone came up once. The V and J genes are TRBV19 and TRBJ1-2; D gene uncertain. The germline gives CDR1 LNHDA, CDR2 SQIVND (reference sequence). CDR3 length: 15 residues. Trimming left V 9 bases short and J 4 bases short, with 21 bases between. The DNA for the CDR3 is TGTGCCAGCGCCCGGACTTATTCAGTGCTCTATGGCTACACCTTC. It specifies CASARTYSVLYGYTF.

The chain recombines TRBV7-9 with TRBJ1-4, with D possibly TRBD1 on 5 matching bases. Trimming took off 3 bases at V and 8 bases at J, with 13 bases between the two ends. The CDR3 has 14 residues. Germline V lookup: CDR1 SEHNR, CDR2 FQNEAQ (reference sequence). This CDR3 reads CASSLLAGSEKLFF. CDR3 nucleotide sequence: TGTGCCAGCAGCTTGCTGGCAGGGAGCGAAAAACTGTTTTTT.

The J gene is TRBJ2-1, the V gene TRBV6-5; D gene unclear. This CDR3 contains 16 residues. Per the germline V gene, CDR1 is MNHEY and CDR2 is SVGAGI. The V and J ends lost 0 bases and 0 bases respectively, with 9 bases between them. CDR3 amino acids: CASSYSLASSYNEQFF. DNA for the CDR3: TGTGCCAGCAGTTACTCTCTCGCGAGCTCCTACAATGAGCAGTTCTTC.

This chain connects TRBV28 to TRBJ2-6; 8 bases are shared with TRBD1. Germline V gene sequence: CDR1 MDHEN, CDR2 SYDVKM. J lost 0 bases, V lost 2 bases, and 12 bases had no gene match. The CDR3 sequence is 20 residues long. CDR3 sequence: CASSLPTKTGVSSGANVLTF. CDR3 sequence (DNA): TGTGCCAGCAGTTTACCCACCAAGACAGGGGTTAGCTCTGGGGCCAACGTCCTGACTTTC.

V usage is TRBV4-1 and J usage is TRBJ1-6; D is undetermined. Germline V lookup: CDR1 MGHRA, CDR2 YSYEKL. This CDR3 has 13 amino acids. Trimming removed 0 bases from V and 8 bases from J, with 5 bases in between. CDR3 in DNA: TGCGCCAGCAGCCAAGAGTCCCATTCACCCCTCCACTTT. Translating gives CASSQESHSPLHF.

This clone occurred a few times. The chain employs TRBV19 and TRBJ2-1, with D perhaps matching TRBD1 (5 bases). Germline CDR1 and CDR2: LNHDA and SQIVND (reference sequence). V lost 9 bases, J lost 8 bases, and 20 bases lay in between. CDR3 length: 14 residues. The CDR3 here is CASQGQSGRYEQFF. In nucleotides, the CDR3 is TGTGCCAGCCAGGGCCAGTCGGGCCGCTATGAGCAGTTCTTC.

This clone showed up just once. This CDR3 reads CASSQPARETEAFF. CDR3 sequence (DNA): TGCGCCAGCAGCCAACCCGCTAGGGAAACTGAAGCTTTCTTT. This rearrangement joins TRBV4-1 to TRBJ1-1, with D uncertain. Germline V gene data show CDR1 as MGHRA and CDR2 as YSYEKL. V gave up 2 bases and J gave up 5 bases, with 12 bases separating them. The CDR3 consists of 14 residues.

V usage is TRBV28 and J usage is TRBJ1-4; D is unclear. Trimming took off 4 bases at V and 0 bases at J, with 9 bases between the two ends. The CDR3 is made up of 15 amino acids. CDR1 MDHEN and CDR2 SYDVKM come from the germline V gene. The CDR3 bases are TGTGCCAGCAGTTCCCGGAGAGCAACTAATGAAAAACTGTTTTTT. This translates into CASSSRRATNEKLFF.

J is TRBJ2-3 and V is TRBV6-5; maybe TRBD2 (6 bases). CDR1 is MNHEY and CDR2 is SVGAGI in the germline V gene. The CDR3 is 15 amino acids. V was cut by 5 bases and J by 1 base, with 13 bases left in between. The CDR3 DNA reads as TGTGCCAGCAGTCTACTAGCATATCGCACAGATACGCAGTATTTT. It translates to CASSLLAYRTDTQYF.

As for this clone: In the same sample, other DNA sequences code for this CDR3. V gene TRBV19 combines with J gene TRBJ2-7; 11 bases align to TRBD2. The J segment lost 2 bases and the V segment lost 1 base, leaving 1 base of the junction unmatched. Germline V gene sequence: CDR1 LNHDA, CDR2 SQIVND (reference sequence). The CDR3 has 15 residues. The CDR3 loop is CASSIGLAGTYEQYF. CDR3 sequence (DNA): TGTGCCAGTAGTATAGGACTAGCGGGGACCTACGAGCAGTACTTC.

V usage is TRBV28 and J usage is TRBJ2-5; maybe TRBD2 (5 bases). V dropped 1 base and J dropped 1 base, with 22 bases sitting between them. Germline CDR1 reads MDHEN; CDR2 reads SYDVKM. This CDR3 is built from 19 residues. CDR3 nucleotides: TGTGCCAGCAGTTTATTTGTTAGGGCGGGCGGAGGCACCCAAGAGACCCAGTACTTC. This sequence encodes CASSLFVRAGGGTQETQYF.

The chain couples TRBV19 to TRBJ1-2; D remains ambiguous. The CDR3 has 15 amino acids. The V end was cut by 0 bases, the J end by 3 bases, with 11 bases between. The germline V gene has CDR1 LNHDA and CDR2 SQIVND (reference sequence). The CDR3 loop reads CASSIDPNGHYGYTF. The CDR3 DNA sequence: TGTGCCAGTAGTATAGATCCGAACGGACACTATGGCTACACCTTC.

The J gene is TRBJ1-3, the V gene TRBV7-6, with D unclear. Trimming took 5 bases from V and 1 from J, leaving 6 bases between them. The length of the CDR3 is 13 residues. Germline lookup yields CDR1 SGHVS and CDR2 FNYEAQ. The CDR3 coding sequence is TGTGCCAGCAGCGAAGGGTCTGGAAACACCATATATTTT. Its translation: CASSEGSGNTIYF.

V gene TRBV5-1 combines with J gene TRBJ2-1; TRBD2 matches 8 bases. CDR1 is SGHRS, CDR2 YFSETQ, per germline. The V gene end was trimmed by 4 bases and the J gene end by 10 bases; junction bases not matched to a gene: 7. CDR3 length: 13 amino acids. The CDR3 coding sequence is TGCGCCAGCAGCGGGACTAGGGGAGGGGAGCAGTTCTTC. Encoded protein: CASSGTRGGEQFF.

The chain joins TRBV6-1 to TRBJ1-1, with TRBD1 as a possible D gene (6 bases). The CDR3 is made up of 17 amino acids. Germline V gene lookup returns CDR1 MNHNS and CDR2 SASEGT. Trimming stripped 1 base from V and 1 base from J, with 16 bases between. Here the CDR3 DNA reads TGTGCCAGCAGTGAAGTGTTCTCAGGGGTACCGAACACTGAAGCTTTCTTT. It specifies CASSEVFSGVPNTEAFF.

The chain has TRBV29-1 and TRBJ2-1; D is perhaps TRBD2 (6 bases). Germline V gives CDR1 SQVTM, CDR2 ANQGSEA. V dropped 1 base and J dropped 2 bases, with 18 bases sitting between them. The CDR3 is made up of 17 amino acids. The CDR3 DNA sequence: TGCAGCGTTGAAGGCACAAAGACTAGTGCGGCCTACAATGAGCAGTTCTTC. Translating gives CSVEGTKTSAAYNEQFF.

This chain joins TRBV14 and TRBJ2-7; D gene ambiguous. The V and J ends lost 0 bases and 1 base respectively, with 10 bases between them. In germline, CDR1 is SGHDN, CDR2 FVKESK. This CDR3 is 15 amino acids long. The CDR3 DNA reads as TGTGCCAGCAGCCAAGAATTCGGGTCTTCCTACGAGCAGTACTTC. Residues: CASSQEFGSSYEQYF. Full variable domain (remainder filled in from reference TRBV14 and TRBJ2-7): EAGVTQFPSHSVIEKGQTVTLRCDPISGHDNLYWYRRVMGKEIKFLLHFVKESKQDESGMPNNRFLAERTGGTYSTLKVQPAELEDSGVYFCASSQEFGSSYEQYFGPGTRLTVT.

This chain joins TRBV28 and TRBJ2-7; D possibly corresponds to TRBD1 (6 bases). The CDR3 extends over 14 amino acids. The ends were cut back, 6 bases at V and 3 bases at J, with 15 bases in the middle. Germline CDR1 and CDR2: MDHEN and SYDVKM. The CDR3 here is CASRYRVGLYEQYF. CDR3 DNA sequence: TGTGCCAGCAGGTACAGGGTAGGGCTCTACGAGCAGTACTTC.

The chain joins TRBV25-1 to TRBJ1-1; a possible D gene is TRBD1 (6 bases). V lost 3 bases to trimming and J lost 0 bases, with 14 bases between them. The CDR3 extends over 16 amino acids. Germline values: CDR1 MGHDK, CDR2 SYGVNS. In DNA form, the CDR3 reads TGTGCCAGCAGTGATCCCGGGGGCGGACTGAACACTGAAGCTTTCTTT. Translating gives CASSDPGGGLNTEAFF.

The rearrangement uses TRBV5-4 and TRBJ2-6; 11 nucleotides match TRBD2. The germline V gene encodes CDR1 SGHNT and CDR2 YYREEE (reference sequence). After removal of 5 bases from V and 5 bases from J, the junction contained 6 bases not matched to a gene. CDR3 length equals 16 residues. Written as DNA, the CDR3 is TGTGCCAGCAGGTTAGCGGGAGGGCCTAGGGCCAACGTCCTGACTTTC. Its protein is CASRLAGGPRANVLTF.

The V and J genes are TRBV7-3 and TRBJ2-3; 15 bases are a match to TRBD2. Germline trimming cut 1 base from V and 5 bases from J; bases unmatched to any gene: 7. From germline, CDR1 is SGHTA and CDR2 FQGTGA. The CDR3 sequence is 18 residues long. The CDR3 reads CASSLRGLAGGIGDTQYF. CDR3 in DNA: TGTGCCAGCAGCTTAAGAGGACTAGCGGGAGGGATAGGAGATACGCAGTATTTT.

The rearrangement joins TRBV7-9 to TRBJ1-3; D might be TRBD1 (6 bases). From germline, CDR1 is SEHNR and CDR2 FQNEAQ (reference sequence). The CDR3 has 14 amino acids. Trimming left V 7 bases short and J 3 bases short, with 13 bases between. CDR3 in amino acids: CASTIQGVGNTIYF. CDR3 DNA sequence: TGTGCCAGCACCATACAGGGTGTTGGAAACACCATATATTTT. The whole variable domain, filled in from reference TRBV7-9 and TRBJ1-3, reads DTGVSQNPRHKITKRGQNVTFRCDPISEHNRLYWYRQTLGQGPEFLTYFQNEAQLEKSRLLSDRFSAERPKGSFSTLEIQRTEQGDSAMYLCASTIQGVGNTIYFGEGSWLTVV.